This TCR beta chain emerged from a study of cytomegalovirus exposure and HLA in healthy donors. There are 13 residues in the CDR3. From germline, CDR1 is MNHNS and CDR2 SASEGT. Trimming took off 2 bases at V and 5 bases at J, with 9 bases between the two ends. The PCR made use of 60 Vbeta and 13 Jbeta primers. Study processing details: Counted up in a later analysis, unique TCR beta chains came to about 80 million, with 9.5 million to 13 million shared. Profiled with immunoSEQ multiplex PCR; TCRdb holds only in-frame clones, not every one. The V and J calls and clone size come from that table; D and trimming were worked out from the DNA. The table shows about 96,000 clones, with 65% to 80% occurring only once. The donors were healthy bone marrow donors. General study findings and limits: Most subjects' HLA-A and HLA-B alleles were reportedly predicted from TCR beta sequences. Later on, a genetic analysis was performed. It linked a missense variant in DCLRE1C with V- and J-gene trimming of TCR beta.

About this clone: Its antigen remains unidentified.

The chain couples TRBV6-1 to TRBJ1-1; D is unclear. This TCR derives from a woman in her 70s in good health and CMV-seropositive. The sequenced material came from PBMCs. The CDR3 DNA sequence: TGTGCCAGCAGTGAAAAACGCGAAACTGAAGCTTTCTTT. Translation gives CASSEKRETEAFF.